This T cell receptor beta chain was identified during a study of CD8 T cells in ankylosing spondylitis. Study-level points and caveats: Blood of patients with ankylosing spondylitis appeared to be characterized by a TCR beta motif of eight highly homologous variants.

TCRdb ran MiXCR on the 5' RACE reads and lists one entry per CDR3 protein. The data show 700,000 to 1,000,000 distinct CDR3 sequences, around 11% seen once. Remarks on this clonotype: Its antigen is currently unknown.

The CDR3 is 17 amino acids. The germline gives CDR1 SGHAT, CDR2 FQNNGV. Trimming took 5 bases from V and 0 from J; bases not matched to a gene: 9. The chain carries TRBV11-2 and TRBJ2-3, with 9 bases that match TRBD1. Sequenced input: blood, either unsorted or a sorted T cell fraction (not recorded which). The TCR originated in a male donor with ankylosing spondylitis. CDR3 sequence reads: CASSRQGGTGSTDTQYF. For the CDR3, the DNA is TGTGCCAGCAGCCGTCAGGGGGGGACAGGGAGCACAGATACGCAGTATTTT.